These T cell receptor beta chains were read from a single sample in a study of response to subunit inactivated influenza vaccine. Via MiXCR, TCRdb re-called the RT-PCR reads, giving one row per CDR3 protein. The sample includes about 620,000 distinct CDR3 sequences, 12% of them seen just once. The sample consisted of PBMCs from blood, taken on the day of vaccination. The receptors here all came from a man aged 50 to 59 who received an inactivated influenza vaccine. Both conserved end residues are part of each CDR3. D genes are given only for firm matches. For some rows the clone size is stated as once, few or many, or as a class when expanded; others skip it.

D gene	V gene	J gene	clone size	CDR3 protein	CDR3 DNA
NA	TRBV19	TRBJ2-3	NA	CASEGVDTQYF	TGTGCCAGTGAGGGGGTCGATACGCAGTATTTT
TRBD2	TRBV14	TRBJ2-7	many	CAILNSGRTNEQYF	TGTGCCATCCTAAATAGCGGGAGGACCAACGAGCAGTACTTC
TRBD1	TRBV5-5	TRBJ2-7	NA	CASSRQSQGISYEQYF	TGTGCCAGCAGTCGGCAATCACAGGGGATTTCCTACGAGCAGTACTTC
TRBD2	TRBV5-6	TRBJ2-3	few	CASRKRGGTDTQYF	TGTGCCAGCAGGAAGCGGGGAGGCACAGATACGCAGTATTTT
TRBD1	TRBV6-1	TRBJ1-4	NA	CAIPAEGAWSEKLFF	TGTGCCATCCCCGCCGAGGGGGCATGGAGTGAAAAACTGTTTTTT
NA	TRBV11-3	TRBJ2-1	few	CASSLAGLANNEQFF	TGTGCCAGCAGCTTAGCGGGCCTAGCTAACAATGAGCAGTTCTTC
TRBD1	TRBV4-3	TRBJ1-1	many	CASSQDMWGFGGQGLAFF	TGCGCCAGCAGCCAAGATATGTGGGGATTCGGGGGACAGGGGCTAGCTTTCTTT
TRBD1	TRBV4-3	TRBJ1-2	few	CASSQDPRTGRGDYGYTF	TGCGCCAGCAGCCAAGATCCCCGGACAGGCAGGGGGGACTATGGCTACACCTTC
TRBD2	TRBV20-1	TRBJ2-2	few	CSAMGLAALNTGELFF	TGCAGTGCTATGGGACTAGCGGCCCTTAACACCGGGGAGCTGTTTTTT
NA	TRBV20-1	TRBJ2-3	few	CSASTGSTPRRTDTQYF	TGCAGTGCTTCCACCGGATCCACGCCACGTCGCACAGATACGCAGTATTTT
NA	TRBV5-5	TRBJ1-3	NA	CASSPSGTLGGNTIYF	TGTGCCAGCAGCCCATCCGGGACATTGGGTGGAAACACCATATATTTT
TRBD1	TRBV20-1	TRBJ2-1	NA	CSARDRGNSNEQFF	TGCAGTGCTAGGGACAGGGGGAATTCGAATGAGCAGTTCTTC
NA	TRBV10-3	TRBJ2-7	few	CAISPRAREQYF	TGTGCCATCAGTCCGAGGGCAAGGGAGCAGTACTTC
NA	TRBV7-6	TRBJ2-2	few	CASSLMVGANGELFF	TGTGCCAGCAGCTTGATGGTGGGGGCTAACGGGGAGCTGTTTTTT
TRBD1	TRBV5-1	TRBJ2-5	NA	CASSFNPGQRSETQYF	TGCGCCAGCAGCTTTAACCCGGGACAGAGATCAGAGACCCAGTACTTC
NA	TRBV15	TRBJ2-3	NA	CATSRGNGSTDTQYF	TGTGCCACCAGCAGAGGGAACGGGAGCACAGATACGCAGTATTTT
NA	TRBV24-1	TRBJ2-5	NA	CATSDYLEETQYF	TGTGCCACCAGTGATTACTTAGAAGAGACCCAGTACTTC
TRBD2	TRBV2	TRBJ2-7	NA	CASSEAGGRRYEQYF	TGTGCCAGCAGTGAAGCTGGCGGGAGAAGATACGAGCAGTACTTC
NA	TRBV29-1	TRBJ2-6	many	CSVAAGANVLTF	TGCAGCGTTGCGGCTGGGGCCAACGTCCTGACTTTC
NA	TRBV6-5	TRBJ2-7	NA	CASSYGAGRYEQYF	TGTGCCAGCAGTTACGGGGCAGGGAGGTACGAGCAGTACTTC
NA	TRBV29-1	TRBJ2-1	few	CSVGPLRYNEQFF	TGCAGCGTTGGCCCCTTACGATACAATGAGCAGTTCTTC
NA	TRBV12-3/TRBV12-4	TRBJ2-7	many	CASSLIGMGEQYF	TGTGCCAGCAGTTTAATTGGGATGGGCGAGCAGTACTTC
NA	TRBV10-3	TRBJ2-7	many	CAIAHPGTRAYEQYF	TGTGCCATCGCCCATCCCGGGACAAGAGCCTACGAGCAGTACTTC
NA	TRBV12-3/TRBV12-4	TRBJ2-7	many	CASSFQAYYEQYF	TGTGCCAGCAGTTTCCAGGCCTACTACGAGCAGTACTTC
TRBD2	TRBV7-2	TRBJ2-4	few	CASSLAAGVVKNIQYF	TGTGCCAGCAGCTTAGCGGCGGGAGTTGTCAAAAACATTCAGTACTTC
NA	TRBV5-5	TRBJ2-2	few	CASSQGLAVTGELFF	TGTGCCAGTTCCCAGGGGCTAGCGGTCACCGGGGAGCTGTTTTTT
TRBD2	TRBV20-1	TRBJ2-1	NA	CSAPSPLAGGYNEQFF	TGCAGTGCTCCTTCCCCACTAGCGGGGGGGTACAATGAGCAGTTCTTC
TRBD2	TRBV11-2	TRBJ2-7	few	CASSLRRQISSGPGGEQYF	TGTGCCAGCAGCTTGAGGCGACAGATTTCTAGCGGGCCCGGGGGCGAGCAGTACTTC
NA	TRBV20-1	TRBJ2-7	many	CSARGVSDEQYF	TGCAGTGCTAGGGGGGTTTCGGACGAGCAGTACTTC
TRBD2	TRBV7-7	TRBJ2-1	NA	CASSLAPGGMENEQFF	TGTGCTAGCAGCTTAGCCCCCGGGGGGATGGAAAATGAGCAGTTCTTC
TRBD1	TRBV6-5	TRBJ2-1	few	CASSYRDRGVHEQFF	TGTGCCAGCAGTTACCGGGACAGGGGTGTCCATGAGCAGTTCTTC
TRBD1	TRBV20-1	TRBJ1-4	few	CSANLRDSYATNEKLFF	TGCAGTGCTAACCTCCGGGACAGTTATGCAACTAATGAAAAACTGTTTTTT
TRBD1	TRBV20-1	TRBJ2-7	NA	CSARGHTYEQYF	TGCAGTGCCAGGGGGCATACCTACGAGCAGTACTTC
NA	TRBV5-1	TRBJ1-6	many	CASSLVGDSPLHF	TGCGCCAGCAGCTTGGTGGGGGATTCACCCCTCCACTTT
NA	TRBV6-4	TRBJ2-3	NA	CASSDGGSDTQYF	TGTGCCAGCAGTGACGGGGGGTCAGATACGCAGTATTTT
TRBD1	TRBV7-2	TRBJ2-7	NA	CASSLDPGQTYEQYF	TGTGCCAGCAGCTTAGACCCGGGACAGACCTACGAGCAGTACTTC
NA	TRBV7-2	TRBJ2-3	NA	CASSTRQADTQYF	TGTGCCAGCAGCACGAGACAGGCAGATACGCAGTATTTT
TRBD1	TRBV6-1	TRBJ1-5	many	CASSERGQRNQPQHF	TGTGCCAGCAGTGAACGGGGACAGCGCAATCAGCCCCAGCATTTT
TRBD2	TRBV28	TRBJ2-1	many	CASSYLSGPTSEQFF	TGTGCCAGCAGTTACCTTAGCGGGCCAACATCTGAGCAGTTCTTC
TRBD1	TRBV5-6	TRBJ2-1	NA	CASSFWDSALGEQFF	TGTGCCAGCAGTTTTTGGGACAGCGCCTTGGGAGAGCAGTTCTTC
TRBD2	TRBV20-1	TRBJ2-7	NA	CSARPLAGNPYEQYF	TGCAGTGCTAGACCGCTAGCGGGGAACCCCTACGAGCAGTACTTC
NA	TRBV15	TRBJ2-1	many	CATSGTSYNEQFF	TGTGCCACCAGCGGTACTAGCTACAATGAGCAGTTCTTC
NA	TRBV4-2	TRBJ2-1	many	CASSQEGRPSYNEQFF	TGTGCCAGCAGCCAAGAAGGTAGGCCTAGCTACAATGAGCAGTTCTTC
NA	TRBV10-3	TRBJ2-2	many	CAISGARDTGELFF	TGTGCCATCTCGGGGGCAAGGGACACCGGGGAGCTGTTTTTT
NA	TRBV6-5	TRBJ2-5	NA	CASSYTRARETQYF	TGTGCCAGCAGTTACACCAGGGCGCGGGAGACCCAGTACTTC